These 22 T cell receptor beta chains originate from one sample sequenced in a study of blood T cell repertoires in COVID-19. This table comes from immunoSEQ multiplex PCR, and its TCRdb copy is limited to in-frame clones, with some not included. The table shows about 80,000 clones, with over 80% occurring only once. Sequencing was carried out using peripheral blood. Receptors were obtained from a human donor in a cohort sampled during active COVID-19.

This clone was seen a few times. The chain has TRBV24-1 and TRBJ1-5; TRBD1 might be the D (5 bases). With 6 bases removed from V and 6 bases from J, the gap between germline ends came to 8 bases. The germline CDR1 and CDR2 sequences are KGHDR and SFDVKD. The CDR3 runs to 12 residues. The chain's CDR3 is CATSRGSQPQHF. DNA for the CDR3: TGTGCCACCAGTCGGGGGAGTCAGCCCCAGCATTTT.

This chain uses TRBV7-2 with TRBJ1-4; no definite D call. The length of the CDR3 is 14 residues. Trimming took 6 bases from V and 8 from J, leaving 16 bases between them. Germline CDR1 and CDR2: SGHTA and FQGNSA. This CDR3 reads CASSHSGNLEKLFF. CDR3 bases: TGTGCCAGCAGTCATTCCGGGAACCTCGAAAAACTGTTTTTT.

This sequence joins TRBV6-5 and TRBJ2-2, with D possibly matching TRBD2 (5 bases). The V gene lost 5 bases and the J gene lost 7 bases, with 11 bases spanning the gap. Germline loops: CDR1 MNHEY, CDR2 SVGAGI. This CDR3 comprises 13 residues. The CDR3 coding sequence is TGTGCCAGCAGTCAAACTAGGGACGGGGAGCTGTTTTTT. It yields the protein CASSQTRDGELFF.

The V gene is TRBV7-9, the J gene TRBJ1-4, with 8 bases aligning to TRBD1. CDR3 length: 15 amino acids. In germline, CDR1 is SEHNR, CDR2 FQNEAQ (reference sequence). Trimming took 1 base from V and 7 from J; bases not matched to a gene: 5. CDR3: CASSLDAGGVEKLFF. The CDR3 DNA follows: TGTGCCAGCAGCTTAGACGCAGGGGGCGTTGAAAAACTGTTTTTT.

This chain joins TRBV12-3 or TRBV12-4 and TRBJ1-6; 8 nucleotides agree with TRBD1. This CDR3 is built from 13 residues. V was clipped by 6 bases and J by 10 bases; unmatched bases: 5. The DNA for the CDR3 is TGTGCCAGCAGGGACAGGGTAGGATCACCCCTCCACTTT. It encodes CASRDRVGSPLHF.

This clone was seen a handful of times. The germline gene is not matched at one end of the junction; a read error may be the cause. Here the CDR3 reads CASSLVPTGYKSPLHF. The CDR3 coding sequence is TGTGCCAGCAGCTTAGTTCCCACAGGGTATAAGTCACCCCTCCACTTT. The chain combines TRBV7-2 with TRBJ1-6; D perhaps matches TRBD1 (6 bases). Per the germline V gene, CDR1 is SGHTA and CDR2 is FQGNSA. CDR3 length equals 16 residues.

This clone appeared once. V gene TRBV19 combines with J gene TRBJ2-5; 9 bases match TRBD2. This CDR3 has 13 amino acids. Per germline, CDR1 LNHDA and CDR2 SQIVND (reference sequence). J was trimmed by 10 bases and V by 5 bases; bases with no gene match: 8. The CDR3 bases are TGTGCCAGTAGTGGGGAGGCGGGGGGGATCCAGTACTTC. Translated, it gives CASSGEAGGIQYF.

The gene calls are TRBV4-1 and TRBJ1-5, with D maybe TRBD1 (6 bases). Germline CDR1 reads MGHRA; CDR2 reads YSYEKL. The CDR3 has 16 residues. The V and J ends lost 4 bases and 8 bases respectively, with 21 bases between them. The CDR3 loop is CASSPRDTTPSEPQHF. The CDR3 bases are TGCGCCAGCAGCCCCCGGGACACCACCCCGAGTGAGCCCCAGCATTTT.

This chain connects TRBV11-3 to TRBJ2-5; D perhaps matches TRBD1 (6 bases). CDR3 length equals 13 residues. Trimming shortened V by 5 bases and J by 2 bases, and 9 bases separated the two germline ends. Germline V gene data show CDR1 as SGHNT and CDR2 as YENEEA. CDR3 protein: CASSGQPQETQYF. For the CDR3, the DNA is TGTGCCAGCAGCGGACAGCCTCAAGAGACCCAGTACTTC.

The rearrangement uses TRBV30 and TRBJ2-2, with a possible D match to TRBD2 (5 bases). The CDR3 extends over 15 amino acids. Germline assignment: CDR1 GTSNPN and CDR2 SVGIG (reference sequence). V gave up 1 base and J gave up 4 bases, with 13 bases separating them. The CDR3 DNA follows: TGTGCCTGGAGTGCTGGACTGCCGGGCACCGGGGAGCTGTTTTTT. It specifies CAWSAGLPGTGELFF.

The chain carries TRBV18 and TRBJ1-5; maybe TRBD1 (6 bases). Germline CDR1 reads KGHSH; CDR2 reads LQKENI. The CDR3 consists of 14 residues. V was clipped by 4 bases and J by 5 bases, with 12 bases between them. The CDR3 loop reads CASSQQGSDQPQHF. CDR3 sequence (DNA): TGTGCCAGCTCACAACAGGGTTCGGATCAGCCCCAGCATTTT.

This sequence joins TRBV7-9 and TRBJ2-1; 8 nucleotides align to TRBD2. The ends lost 3 bases at V and 7 bases at J; junction bases unmatched: 2. The germline CDR1 and CDR2 sequences are SEHNR and FQNEAQ (reference sequence). The CDR3 runs to 13 residues. Here the CDR3 DNA reads TGTGCCAGCAGCTTTACGGGAGGGAATGAGCAGTTCTTC. Protein sequence: CASSFTGGNEQFF.

This chain connects TRBV12-3 or TRBV12-4 to TRBJ1-2, with a tentative D call TRBD1 (6 bases). Trimming left V 5 bases short and J 6 bases short, with 10 bases between. This CDR3 spans 12 amino acids. The CDR3 DNA reads as TGTGCCAGCAGTACGCAGGGGAATGGCTACACCTTC. Amino acid sequence: CASSTQGNGYTF.

The genes are TRBV7-9 and TRBJ2-7; 9 nucleotides match TRBD1. Germline CDR1 reads SEHNR; CDR2 reads FQNEAQ (reference sequence). The CDR3 is 14 residues long. The ends lost 3 bases at V and 7 bases at J; junction bases unmatched: 7. For the CDR3, the DNA is TGTGCCAGCAGCTTGGACAGGGGAACGTATGAGCAGTACTTC. Encoded protein: CASSLDRGTYEQYF. The whole variable domain, remainder taken from reference TRBV7-9 and TRBJ2-7, is DTGVSQNPRHKITKRGQNVTFRCDPISEHNRLYWYRQTLGQGPEFLTYFQNEAQLEKSRLLSDRFSAERPKGSFSTLEIQRTEQGDSAMYLCASSLDRGTYEQYFGPGTRLTVT.

This chain's CDR3 is CASSYSRSGNTEAFF. As DNA, the CDR3 is TGTGCCAGCAGTTACTCGAGGAGCGGTAACACTGAAGCTTTCTTT. The genes are TRBV6-5 and TRBJ1-1; D is ambiguous. The CDR3 extends over 15 amino acids. Germline V gene data show CDR1 as MNHEY and CDR2 as SVGAGI. V was trimmed by 0 bases and J by 2 bases, leaving 10 bases between them.

The V call is TRBV10-3, the J call TRBJ1-2; tentatively, D is TRBD1 (6 bases). Trimming cost V 7 bases and J 2 bases, with 14 bases left between them. The germline gives CDR1 ENHRY, CDR2 SYGVKD. CDR3 length equals 14 residues. CDR3 residues: CAITLAGENYGYTF. In nucleotides, the CDR3 is TGTGCCATCACCCTGGCAGGGGAGAACTATGGCTACACCTTC.

The chain joins TRBV7-2 to TRBJ1-2; TRBD1 matches at 8 bases. V dropped 5 bases and J dropped 5; count of bases not matched to a gene: 7. CDR1 is SGHTA and CDR2 is FQGNSA in the germline V gene. This CDR3 region has 14 residues. The CDR3 reads CASSPQGAGYGYTF. Written as DNA, the CDR3 is TGTGCCAGCAGCCCCCAGGGGGCAGGGTATGGCTACACCTTC.

This rearrangement joins TRBV6-2 or TRBV6-3 to TRBJ2-3; perhaps TRBD1 as D (5 bases). The CDR3 loop spans 12 amino acids. V was pared by 6 bases and J by 7 bases, with 11 bases between. CDR1 is MNHEY, CDR2 SVGEGT, per germline. CDR3 in amino acids: CASSRDRNTQYF. CDR3 DNA sequence: TGTGCCAGCAGCCGCGACAGAAATACGCAGTATTTT.

This clone showed up just once. The V and J genes are TRBV19 and TRBJ2-1; tentatively, D is TRBD2 (6 bases). The CDR3 covers 15 residues. V was cut by 5 bases and J by 2 bases, with 13 bases left in between. Germline loops: CDR1 LNHDA, CDR2 SQIVND (reference sequence). This chain's CDR3 is CASSPSGSTYNEQFF. The CDR3 DNA sequence: TGTGCCAGTAGTCCAAGCGGGTCTACCTACAATGAGCAGTTCTTC.

V is TRBV19 and J is TRBJ2-1, with TRBD2 identical over 13 bases. The CDR3 has 14 residues. J lost 4 bases, V lost 10 bases, and 4 bases had no gene match. In germline, CDR1 is LNHDA, CDR2 SQIVND (reference sequence). For the CDR3, the DNA is TGTGCCACCTCGACTAGCGGGAGGTACAATGAGCAGTTCTTC. Its protein product is CATSTSGRYNEQFF. Full variable domain (rest looked up from reference TRBV19 and TRBJ2-1): DGGITQSPKYLFRKEGQNVTLSCEQNLNHDAMYWYRQDPGQGLRLIYYSQIVNDFQKGDIAEGYSVSREKKESFPLTVTSAQKNPTAFYLCATSTSGRYNEQFFGPGTRLTVL.

The chain couples TRBV9 to TRBJ1-1; D unresolved. The CDR3 length is 15 residues. Looked up from germline, CDR1 is SGDLS and CDR2 is YYNGEE. With 0 bases removed from V and 1 base from J, the gap between germline ends came to 10 bases. CDR3 residues: CASSVETRWNTEAFF. CDR3 DNA: TGTGCCAGCAGCGTAGAAACCCGGTGGAACACTGAAGCTTTCTTT.

This sequence joins TRBV11-3 and TRBJ2-1; 9 bases are shared with TRBD2. V was pared by 5 bases and J by 3 bases, with 8 bases of the junction left unmatched. Germline V lookup: CDR1 SGHNT, CDR2 YENEEA. There are 16 residues in the CDR3. The CDR3 coding sequence is TGTGCCAGCAGCCCATCTAGCGGGGCTCGCTACAATGAGCAGTTCTTC. This codes for CASSPSSGARYNEQFF.